The 30 T cell receptor beta chains presented below share a single source sample, sequenced in a study of cytomegalovirus exposure and HLA in healthy donors. The PCR employed 60 Vbeta primers together with 13 Jbeta primers. Data came from immunoSEQ multiplex PCR; TCRdb stores just in-frame clones and leaves some out. The profile covers roughly 90,000 clones, with about 80% appearing a single time and 5.5% to 8% taken by the ten largest. Specimen: PBMCs. Receptor source: a young man in good health and CMV-seronegative.

This clone was seen a few times. The DNA of the CDR3 is TGTGCCAGCAGCGTAGACCCAAGAGATTTACAGGGAATGCCAGGAAACACCATATATTTT. The encoded protein is CASSVDPRDLQGMPGNTIYF. The J gene is TRBJ1-3, the V gene TRBV9; the D gene is possibly TRBD1 (6 bases). The V gene lost 0 bases and the J gene lost 4 bases, with 26 bases spanning the gap. Germline V gene sequence: CDR1 SGDLS, CDR2 YYNGEE. The CDR3 is made up of 20 amino acids.

The V and J genes are TRBV29-1 and TRBJ1-4, with TRBD1 as a possible D gene (6 bases). CDR1 is SQVTM and CDR2 is ANQGSEA in the germline V gene. The V gene lost 1 base and the J gene lost 8 bases, with 11 bases spanning the gap. This CDR3 contains 13 residues. CDR3 nucleotides: TGCAGCGTTGAAGTACAGGGTGGGGAAAAACTGTTTTTT. This codes for CSVEVQGGEKLFF.

This chain links TRBV5-1 with TRBJ2-3; no clear D. Germline CDR1 reads SGHRS; CDR2 reads YFSETQ. Trimming left V 4 bases short and J 2 bases short, with 5 bases between. The CDR3 sequence is 12 residues long. The CDR3 region is CASSTDTDTQYF. For the CDR3, the DNA is TGCGCCAGCAGCACTGACACAGATACGCAGTATTTT.

The genes are TRBV11-3 and TRBJ1-5; perhaps TRBD1 as D (5 bases). The germline CDR1 and CDR2 sequences are SGHNT and YENEEA. The V and J ends lost 5 bases and 2 bases respectively, with 16 bases between them. The CDR3 has 16 amino acids. As DNA, the CDR3 is TGTGCCAGCAGCAACAATAGGGGCTTTGGCAATCAGCCCCAGCATTTT. Amino acid sequence: CASSNNRGFGNQPQHF.

The chain joins TRBV6-4 to TRBJ2-3; TRBD2 is a possible D gene (6 bases). V was pared by 10 bases and J by 2 bases, with 16 bases between. The CDR3 spans 14 residues. Germline-derived CDR1 and CDR2 are MRHNA and SNTAGT. CDR3 in amino acids: CATSDSGPTDTQYF. CDR3 nucleotides: TGTGCCACCTCGGATAGCGGCCCCACAGATACGCAGTATTTT.

CDR3 in DNA: TGTGCCAGCAGGGCAGGGGACTCTGGGGCCAACGTCCTGACTTTC. Its translation: CASRAGDSGANVLTF. V is TRBV2 and J is TRBJ2-6; tentative D call: TRBD1 (6 bases). V was trimmed by 6 bases and J by 0 bases, leaving 9 bases between them. Germline values: CDR1 SNHLY, CDR2 FYNNEI. This CDR3 has 15 residues.

This clone was detected a few times. The J gene is TRBJ1-2, the V gene TRBV30; no firm D call. The V gene lost 8 bases and the J gene lost 2 bases, with 12 bases spanning the gap. The CDR3 consists of 12 residues. Germline lookup yields CDR1 GTSNPN and CDR2 SVGIG (reference sequence). The CDR3, as DNA: TGTGCCAGCCCCGTCCCGAACTATGGCTACACCTTC. Translated, it gives CASPVPNYGYTF.

The rearrangement uses TRBV4-1 and TRBJ2-6; TRBD1 agrees at 7 bases. J gave up 0 bases and V 4 bases, and 6 bases lay outside the gene matches. Germline V gene lookup returns CDR1 MGHRA and CDR2 YSYEKL. The CDR3 contains 17 residues. The CDR3 coding sequence is TGCGCCAGCAGCCCTCCGGGACAGCTCTCTGGGGCCAACGTCCTGACTTTC. Translated, it gives CASSPPGQLSGANVLTF.

The V call is TRBV27, the J call TRBJ2-7; 16 bases align to TRBD2. CDR1 MNHEY and CDR2 SMNVEV come from the germline V gene (reference sequence). This CDR3 region has 17 residues. V gave up 6 bases and J gave up 3 bases; unmatched junction bases: 8. The CDR3 loop reads CASSPGLAGGALYEQYF. The CDR3 coding sequence is TGTGCCAGCAGCCCGGGACTAGCGGGGGGGGCCCTCTACGAGCAGTACTTC.

The chain uses TRBV5-5 and TRBJ2-3; D gene unclear. With 4 bases removed from V and 0 bases from J, the gap between germline ends came to 9 bases. In germline, CDR1 is SGHKS, CDR2 YYEKEE (reference sequence). The CDR3 loop spans 14 amino acids. CDR3: CASSPRRSTDTQYF. The CDR3 bases are TGTGCCAGCAGCCCACGGCGGAGCACAGATACGCAGTATTTT.

The J gene is TRBJ2-1, the V gene TRBV2; perhaps TRBD1 as D (6 bases). Trimming left V 7 bases short and J 6 bases short, with 13 bases between. The CDR3 sequence is 13 residues long. Germline V gene data show CDR1 as SNHLY and CDR2 as FYNNEI. CDR3 region: CASKGGGSNEQFF. CDR3 sequence (DNA): TGTGCCAGCAAAGGGGGTGGGAGCAATGAGCAGTTCTTC.

The J gene is TRBJ2-7, the V gene TRBV18; 9 bases fit TRBD2. The germline V gene encodes CDR1 KGHSH and CDR2 LQKENI. This CDR3 comprises 15 residues. Trimming at V came to 4 bases and at J to 6 bases, leaving 10 bases not matched to a gene. The DNA for the CDR3 is TGTGCCAGCTCACAAAGGGGCGGGAGGGCCTCCGAGCAGTACTTC. Residues: CASSQRGGRASEQYF.

The rearrangement links TRBV4-3 to TRBJ1-1, with D maybe TRBD1 (6 bases). The CDR3 length is 13 residues. V was shortened by 1 base and J by 7 bases, with 10 bases between the two germline ends. Per the germline V gene, CDR1 is LGHNA and CDR2 is YSLEER. The chain's CDR3 is CASSQGDNGEAFF. The CDR3 DNA is TGCGCCAGCAGCCAAGGGGACAATGGTGAAGCTTTCTTT.

The rearrangement joins TRBV5-1 to TRBJ2-1; D may be TRBD2 (6 bases). Germline lookup yields CDR1 SGHRS and CDR2 YFSETQ. This CDR3 is built from 14 residues. V was clipped by 1 base and J by 6 bases, with 11 bases between them. The CDR3 nucleotides are TGCGCCAGCAGCTTGTTGACCGGGGGCAATGAGCAGTTCTTC. Its protein product is CASSLLTGGNEQFF.

This chain connects TRBV7-9 to TRBJ2-7; TRBD1 matches at 9 bases. Trimming cost V 4 bases and J 1 base; bases outside gene matches: 2. This CDR3 has 14 amino acids. Germline CDR1 SEHNR, CDR2 FQNEAQ (reference sequence). CDR3 coding DNA: TGTGCCAGCAGCTCGACAGGGGGATCCTACGAGCAGTACTTC. Amino acid sequence: CASSSTGGSYEQYF. Full variable domain (remainder filled in from reference TRBV7-9 and TRBJ2-7): DTGVSQNPRHKITKRGQNVTFRCDPISEHNRLYWYRQTLGQGPEFLTYFQNEAQLEKSRLLSDRFSAERPKGSFSTLEIQRTEQGDSAMYLCASSSTGGSYEQYFGPGTRLTVT.

V and J are TRBV6-5 and TRBJ2-3; 7 nucleotides agree with TRBD2. The CDR3 sequence is 14 residues long. CDR1 is MNHEY, CDR2 SVGAGI, per germline. Germline trimming cut 0 bases from V and 8 bases from J; bases unmatched to any gene: 5. The CDR3 here is CASSYSTGEGTQYF. Written as DNA, the CDR3 is TGTGCCAGCAGTTACTCTACCGGGGAGGGTACGCAGTATTTT.

This clone is a singleton in its sample. This sequence joins TRBV10-3 and TRBJ1-2; D may be TRBD1 (5 bases). V was cut by 4 bases and J by 3 bases, with 9 bases left in between. Germline lookup yields CDR1 ENHRY and CDR2 SYGVKD. The CDR3 runs 13 residues. CDR3 protein: CAISVQGDYGYTF. CDR3 bases: TGTGCCATCAGTGTGCAGGGTGACTATGGCTACACCTTC.

The CDR3 DNA is TGCAGCGTTGCTGGGACGGGGGAAGGAACTGAAGCTTTCTTT. Translating it yields CSVAGTGEGTEAFF. V gene TRBV29-1 combines with J gene TRBJ1-1; maybe TRBD1 (5 bases). V lost 4 bases, J lost 5 bases, and 17 bases lay in between. The CDR3 contains 14 residues. CDR1 is SQVTM and CDR2 is ANQGSEA in the germline V gene.

A word on this clone: Other DNA sequences in the same sample also yield this CDR3. The rearrangement joins TRBV10-3 to TRBJ2-7; 8 bases line up with TRBD2. CDR1 is ENHRY, CDR2 SYGVKD, per germline. Trimming at V came to 0 bases and at J to 0 bases, leaving 1 base not matched to a gene. CDR3 size: 15 residues. CDR3 nucleotides: TGTGCCATCAGTGAGTCAAGCGGGAGCTCCTACGAGCAGTACTTC. Its translation: CAISESSGSSYEQYF.

This sequence joins TRBV15 and TRBJ2-5; no definite D call. The CDR3 runs 15 residues. Trimming stripped 0 bases from V and 2 bases from J, with 10 bases between. Germline CDR1 is LNHNV and CDR2 is YYDKDF (reference sequence). CDR3 region: CATSRDSFLQETQYF. The CDR3 nucleotides are TGTGCCACCAGCAGAGATAGTTTCTTACAAGAGACCCAGTACTTC. Using reference TRBV15 and TRBJ2-5 for the parts outside the CDR3, the full variable domain is DAMVIQNPRYQVTQFGKPVTLSCSQTLNHNVMYWYQQKSSQAPKLLFHYYDKDFNNEADTPDNFQSRRPNTSFCFLDIRSPGLGDTAMYLCATSRDSFLQETQYFGPGTRLLVL.

This clone appeared a single time. This sequence joins TRBV19 and TRBJ2-7, with a possible D match to TRBD2 (5 bases). Trimming took off 7 bases at V and 0 bases at J, with 16 bases between the two ends. This CDR3 spans 15 amino acids. CDR1 LNHDA and CDR2 SQIVND come from the germline V gene (reference sequence). The CDR3 DNA reads TGTGCCAGTACCGCGGGTTTCAGAGACTCCTACGAGCAGTACTTC. Amino acids: CASTAGFRDSYEQYF.

This chain uses TRBV9 with TRBJ2-1; 9 nucleotides match TRBD2. The CDR3 extends over 14 amino acids. With 2 bases clipped from V and 9 bases from J, the junction kept 6 bases outside the gene matches. Germline CDR1 SGDLS, CDR2 YYNGEE. The CDR3: CASSVAGGPGEQFF. In nucleotides, the CDR3 is TGTGCCAGCAGCGTGGCGGGGGGGCCGGGTGAGCAGTTCTTC.

The chain uses TRBV2 and TRBJ1-4; 9 bases align to TRBD1. The CDR3 runs to 15 residues. J lost 8 bases, V lost 6 bases, and 10 bases had no gene match. Germline V gives CDR1 SNHLY, CDR2 FYNNEI. In DNA form, the CDR3 reads TGTGCCAGCAGGGATCCGGGACAGGGCACAGAAAAACTGTTTTTT. Translated: CASRDPGQGTEKLFF.

The sample holds one count of this clone. The V gene is TRBV5-1, the J gene TRBJ2-7; weak D call: TRBD2 (5 bases). Per germline, CDR1 SGHRS and CDR2 YFSETQ. V lost 4 bases to trimming and J lost 0 bases, with 11 bases between them. This CDR3 has 14 amino acids. CDR3 region: CASSPLGNSYEQYF. The CDR3 nucleotides read TGCGCCAGCAGCCCACTCGGGAACTCCTACGAGCAGTACTTC. Filled out from reference TRBV5-1 and TRBJ2-7, the complete variable domain reads KAGVTQTPRYLIKTRGQQVTLSCSPISGHRSVSWYQQTPGQGLQFLFEYFSETQRNKGNFPGRFSGRQFSNSRSEMNVSTLELGDSALYLCASSPLGNSYEQYFGPGTRLTVT.

V usage is TRBV12-1 and J usage is TRBJ2-1; the table names TRBD1, a call not compared with the DNA. TRBV12-1 is a pseudogene. The CDR3 spans 15 residues. CDR3 DNA sequence: TGTGCCAGCAGCTTGCACCGGGACAGCTACAATGAGCAGTTCTTC. This translates into CASSLHRDSYNEQFF.

The chain has TRBV30 and TRBJ2-7, with 9 bases lining up with TRBD1. The germline V gene encodes CDR1 GTSNPN and CDR2 SVGIG (reference sequence). CDR3 size: 15 residues. V dropped 0 bases and J dropped 2; count of bases not matched to a gene: 5. The CDR3 protein is CAWSVGTGFPYEQYF. The CDR3 DNA reads TGTGCCTGGAGTGTGGGGACAGGGTTCCCCTACGAGCAGTACTTC. Full variable domain (remainder filled in from reference TRBV30 and TRBJ2-7): SQTIHQWPATLVQPVGSPLSLECTVEGTSNPNLYWYRQAAGRGLQLLFYSVGIGQISSEVPQNLSASRPQDRQFILSSKKLLLSDSGFYLCAWSVGTGFPYEQYFGPGTRLTVT.

The chain joins TRBV29-1 to TRBJ1-2; 9 positions match TRBD1. The CDR3 has 13 residues. CDR1 is SQVTM and CDR2 is ANQGSEA in the germline V gene. V shed 5 bases, J shed 6 bases, and the junction held 7 bases outside the gene matches. The CDR3 coding sequence is TGCAGCGTTTACGGACAGGGGATGGATGGCTACACCTTC. Protein: CSVYGQGMDGYTF.

This clone has a handful of counts. This rearrangement joins TRBV28 to TRBJ2-1; 7 nucleotides match TRBD1. CDR3 length: 14 residues. V lost 5 bases and J lost 6; bases outside the gene matches: 7. Germline V lookup: CDR1 MDHEN, CDR2 SYDVKM. This chain's CDR3 is CASSPGTVRNEQFF. The CDR3, as DNA: TGTGCCAGCAGTCCAGGGACAGTCCGCAATGAGCAGTTCTTC.

This chain uses TRBV20-1 with TRBJ2-5; D is ambiguous. The tail of the sequence fits TRBJ2-7 better, so the J call may be wrong. This CDR3 has 9 amino acids. Germline V gene sequence: CDR1 DFQATT, CDR2 SNEGSKA (reference sequence). In DNA form, the CDR3 reads TGCAGTGCCAACTACGAGCAGTACTTC. Translated: CSANYEQYF.

The chain carries TRBV9 and TRBJ2-2, with D unresolved. The CDR3 loop spans 14 amino acids. Germline V gene sequence: CDR1 SGDLS, CDR2 YYNGEE. V was clipped by 0 bases and J by 3 bases, with 6 bases between them. CDR3 in DNA: TGTGCCAGCAGCGTAGCTCGGGACACCGGGGAGCTGTTTTTT. It translates to CASSVARDTGELFF.